The next 19 T cell receptor beta chains were all read from a single sample in a study of cytomegalovirus exposure and HLA in healthy donors. The PCR employed 60 Vbeta primers together with 13 Jbeta primers. The protocol was immunoSEQ multiplex PCR, while the TCRdb copy is restricted to in-frame clones and leaves out a portion. The data hold 150,000 to 170,000 clones, with about 83% observed a single time. Sequenced sample: PBMCs. Receptor source: a woman between 35 and 50 years old in good health and CMV-seronegative.

CDR3 bases: TGTGCCAGCCGCAGACTAGCCCAAGAGACCCAGTACTTC. Amino acid sequence: CASRRLAQETQYF. The chain has TRBV7-8 and TRBJ2-5, with 7 bases that match TRBD2. This CDR3 region has 13 residues. Per germline, CDR1 SGHVS and CDR2 FQNEAQ. V lost 8 bases and J lost 1; bases outside the gene matches: 4.

This chain uses TRBV30 with TRBJ1-2, with no clear D. The CDR3 is made up of 12 amino acids. Trimming cost V 8 bases and J 0 bases, with 10 bases left between them. Germline assignment: CDR1 GTSNPN and CDR2 SVGIG (reference sequence). The CDR3 region has the DNA TGTGCCGGCTTTGGTGCTAACTATGGCTACACCTTC. This sequence encodes CAGFGANYGYTF.

The chain links TRBV11-3 to TRBJ1-1; a weak D match, TRBD1 (5 bases). Per germline, CDR1 SGHNT and CDR2 YENEEA. CDR3 length equals 14 residues. Trimming cost V 1 base and J 3 bases, with 9 bases left between them. The CDR3, as DNA: TGTGCCAGCAGCTTAGGCGGGGGGTACACTGAAGCTTTCTTT. It yields the protein CASSLGGGYTEAFF.

J is TRBJ1-1 and V is TRBV5-6, with TRBD1 matching over 9 bases. The junction had 5 bases not matched to a gene; V was cut back by 4 bases and J by 1 base. This CDR3 comprises 15 residues. Germline V gene lookup returns CDR1 SGHDT and CDR2 YYEEEE. CDR3 nucleotides: TGTGCCAGCAGCCCCGGACAGGGGCCGAACACTGAAGCTTTCTTT. Its protein product is CASSPGQGPNTEAFF.

V usage is TRBV4-1 and J usage is TRBJ1-2; no definite D call. Germline V gives CDR1 MGHRA, CDR2 YSYEKL. V lost 3 bases and J 8 bases, leaving 10 bases between the germline ends. This CDR3 is built from 12 residues. DNA for the CDR3: TGCGCCAGCAGCCAGATGGGAGGGGGCTACACCTTC. Its protein product is CASSQMGGGYTF.

This chain connects TRBV6-1 to TRBJ2-7; 9 bases match TRBD1. J lost 2 bases, V lost 4 bases, and 9 bases had no gene match. The CDR3 extends over 16 amino acids. Germline assignment: CDR1 MNHNS and CDR2 SASEGT. The CDR3 nucleotides are TGTGCCAGCAGTGCCCAACAGGGGGCAGGACCCTACGAGCAGTACTTC. It yields the protein CASSAQQGAGPYEQYF.

In its sample, this clone was seen a few times. This same CDR3 is encoded by further DNA sequences in the sample. The chain couples TRBV7-9 to TRBJ1-1; 7 nucleotides align to TRBD1. The CDR3 totals 15 residues. Germline V gives CDR1 SEHNR, CDR2 FQNEAQ (reference sequence). Trimming at V came to 5 bases and at J to 1 base, leaving 7 bases not matched to a gene. CDR3 nucleotide sequence: TGTGCCAGCAGCGCTCCCGGGACAGCGAACACTGAAGCTTTCTTT. Translating it yields CASSAPGTANTEAFF.

The chain has TRBV30 and TRBJ2-7; 8 nucleotides match TRBD1. CDR1 and CDR2 from the germline V gene are GTSNPN and SVGIG (reference sequence). Germline trimming cut 0 bases from V and 12 bases from J; bases unmatched to any gene: 16. The CDR3 covers 15 residues. The CDR3 spells CAWSVRGTGPLKAYF. For the CDR3, the DNA is TGTGCCTGGAGTGTTCGGGGGACAGGACCCCTAAAGGCGTACTTC.

This chain connects TRBV4-1 to TRBJ1-4; no reliable D call. Germline assignment: CDR1 MGHRA and CDR2 YSYEKL. The CDR3 contains 16 residues. The V gene lost 0 bases and the J gene lost 4 bases, with 12 bases spanning the gap. The CDR3 is CASSQDPSGHNEKLFF. CDR3 in DNA: TGCGCCAGCAGCCAAGATCCCTCTGGCCATAATGAAAAACTGTTTTTT.

The genes are TRBV4-1 and TRBJ1-2; TRBD1 matches at 7 bases. There are 14 residues in the CDR3. Germline V lookup: CDR1 MGHRA, CDR2 YSYEKL. The trim removed 2 bases at V and 5 bases at J, leaving 5 bases unmatched. The CDR3 loop is CASSQTDRSYGYTF. Written as DNA, the CDR3 is TGCGCCAGCAGCCAAACGGACAGGTCATATGGCTACACCTTC.

The CDR3 region has the DNA TGTGCCAGCAGTGTATACAGGGGCACAACTGAAGCTTTCTTT. Protein: CASSVYRGTTEAFF. V gene TRBV6-1 combines with J gene TRBJ1-1, with 7 bases identical to TRBD1. The CDR3 totals 14 residues. Germline values: CDR1 MNHNS, CDR2 SASEGT. V trimming: 4 bases; J trimming: 5 bases; junction bases outside the gene matches: 7.

The V and J genes are TRBV9 and TRBJ2-7, with D perhaps TRBD2 (5 bases). With 0 bases removed from V and 1 base from J, the gap between germline ends came to 14 bases. The germline gives CDR1 SGDLS, CDR2 YYNGEE. The length of the CDR3 is 16 residues. In nucleotides, the CDR3 is TGTGCCAGCAGCGTAGGAGGCCGGGGAACGTCCTACGAGCAGTACTTC. Translated, it gives CASSVGGRGTSYEQYF. Full variable domain (outside the CDR3, taken from reference TRBV9 and TRBJ2-7): DSGVTQTPKHLITATGQRVTLRCSPRSGDLSVYWYQQSLDQGLQFLIQYYNGEERAKGNILERFSAQQFPDLHSELNLSSLELGDSALYFCASSVGGRGTSYEQYFGPGTRLTVT.

This sequence joins TRBV29-1 and TRBJ2-5; 7 positions agree with TRBD2. Matching the DNA end better, TRBJ2-7 makes the J call doubtful. Germline assignment: CDR1 SQVTM and CDR2 ANQGSEA. This CDR3 contains 12 residues. This chain's CDR3 is CSVHGGAYEQYF. The DNA of the CDR3 is TGCAGCGTCCATGGGGGGGCCTACGAGCAGTACTTC.

This chain joins TRBV19 and TRBJ2-7; D may be TRBD2 (5 bases). There are 14 residues in the CDR3. V lost 1 base and J 7 bases, leaving 14 bases between the germline ends. Germline loops: CDR1 LNHDA, CDR2 SQIVND (reference sequence). The CDR3 region is CASSIVGRTGEQYF. CDR3 nucleotide sequence: TGTGCCAGTAGTATAGTAGGCCGTACGGGGGAGCAGTACTTC. Combining the CDR3 with reference TRBV19 and TRBJ2-7 gives the whole variable domain DGGITQSPKYLFRKEGQNVTLSCEQNLNHDAMYWYRQDPGQGLRLIYYSQIVNDFQKGDIAEGYSVSREKKESFPLTVTSAQKNPTAFYLCASSIVGRTGEQYFGPGTRLTVT.

This clone was recorded a few times. The rearrangement joins TRBV6-5 to TRBJ1-6; D ambiguous. V lost 6 bases and J lost 9, with 18 bases in between. The germline CDR1 and CDR2 sequences are MNHEY and SVGAGI. The CDR3 is 15 residues long. CDR3 sequence (DNA): TGTGCCAGCAGCCGTCCTACTATTCATGGTTCACCCCTCCACTTT. This sequence encodes CASSRPTIHGSPLHF.

V usage is TRBV7-6 and J usage is TRBJ2-2, with TRBD2 matching 8 bases. CDR3 length: 19 residues. Germline V gene lookup returns CDR1 SGHVS and CDR2 FNYEAQ. Trimming took 5 bases from V and 0 from J; bases not matched to a gene: 14. CDR3 residues: CASSKGIAGTSANTGELFF. The CDR3, as DNA: TGTGCCAGCAGCAAAGGGATAGCGGGGACATCGGCGAACACCGGGGAGCTGTTTTTT.

This clone is a singleton in its sample. This chain links TRBV5-4 with TRBJ2-2, with D perhaps matching TRBD2 (5 bases). The CDR3 spans 17 residues. Trimming removed 0 bases from V and 6 bases from J, with 18 bases in between. CDR1 and CDR2 (germline): SGHNT, YYREEE (reference sequence). Written as DNA, the CDR3 is TGTGCCAGCAGCTTGGCCTCGACTCCGGGGAGATCCGGGGAGCTGTTTTTT. Amino acids: CASSLASTPGRSGELFF.

Only one count was recorded for this clone. This chain connects TRBV11-3 to TRBJ1-4, with TRBD1 identical over 7 bases. V shed 5 bases, J shed 4 bases, and the junction held 7 bases outside the gene matches. CDR1 is SGHNT, CDR2 YENEEA, per germline. The CDR3 extends over 15 amino acids. CDR3 sequence reads: CASSPRTGLNEKLFF. The CDR3 bases are TGTGCCAGCAGCCCCCGGACAGGACTTAATGAAAAACTGTTTTTT. Together with reference TRBV11-3 and TRBJ1-4, the CDR3 gives the full variable domain: EAGVVQSPRYKIIEKKQPVAFWCNPISGHNTLYWYLQNLGQGPELLIRYENEEAVDDSQLPKDRFSAERLKGVDSTLKIQPAELGDSAVYLCASSPRTGLNEKLFFGSGTQLSVL.

This clone was counted a single time. V and J are TRBV7-8 and TRBJ2-7; the match to TRBD2 covers 14 bases. The CDR3 loop spans 16 amino acids. The germline V gene has CDR1 SGHVS and CDR2 FQNEAQ. Unmatched junction bases numbered 7, after V lost 4 bases and J lost 5 bases. The CDR3 coding sequence is TGTGCCAGCAGCTCAGCCGGGACTAGCGGGGGAGACGAGCAGTACTTC. Translated: CASSSAGTSGGDEQYF.